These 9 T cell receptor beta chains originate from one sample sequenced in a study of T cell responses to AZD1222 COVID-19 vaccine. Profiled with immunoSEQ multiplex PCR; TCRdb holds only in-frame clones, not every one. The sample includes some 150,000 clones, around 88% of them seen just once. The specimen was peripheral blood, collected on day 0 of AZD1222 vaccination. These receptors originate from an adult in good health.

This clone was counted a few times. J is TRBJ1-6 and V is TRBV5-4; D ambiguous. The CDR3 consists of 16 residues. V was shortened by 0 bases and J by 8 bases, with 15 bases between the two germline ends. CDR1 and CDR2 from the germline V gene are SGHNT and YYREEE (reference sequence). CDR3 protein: CASSLEVRAGDSPLHF. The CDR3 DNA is TGTGCCAGCAGCTTGGAGGTGAGGGCGGGCGATTCACCCCTCCACTTT.

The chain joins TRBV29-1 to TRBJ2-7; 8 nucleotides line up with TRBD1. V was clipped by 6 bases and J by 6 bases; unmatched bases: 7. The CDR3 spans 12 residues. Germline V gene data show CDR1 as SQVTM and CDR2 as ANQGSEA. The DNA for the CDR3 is TGCAGCGTCCGACCAGGGGGCGCCGAGCAGTACTTC. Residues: CSVRPGGAEQYF.

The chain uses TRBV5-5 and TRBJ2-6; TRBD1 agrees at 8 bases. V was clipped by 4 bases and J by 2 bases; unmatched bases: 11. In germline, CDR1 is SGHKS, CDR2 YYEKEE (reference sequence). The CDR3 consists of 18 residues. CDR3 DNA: TGTGCCAGCAGCACGCTGGCGACAGGGGCCACTGGGGCCAACGTCCTGACTTTC. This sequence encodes CASSTLATGATGANVLTF.

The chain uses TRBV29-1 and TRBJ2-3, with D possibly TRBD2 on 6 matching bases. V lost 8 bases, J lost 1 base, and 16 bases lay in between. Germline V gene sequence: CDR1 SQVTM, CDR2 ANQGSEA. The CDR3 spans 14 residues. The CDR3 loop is CSSKWGGGTDTQYF. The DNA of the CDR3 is TGCAGCTCCAAGTGGGGCGGGGGCACAGATACGCAGTATTTT.

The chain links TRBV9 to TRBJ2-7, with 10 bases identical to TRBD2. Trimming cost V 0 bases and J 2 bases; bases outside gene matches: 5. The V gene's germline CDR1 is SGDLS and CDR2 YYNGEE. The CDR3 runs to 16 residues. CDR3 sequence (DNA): TGTGCCAGCAGCGTAGGAGCTAGCGGGAGCGCCTACGAGCAGTACTTC. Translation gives CASSVGASGSAYEQYF. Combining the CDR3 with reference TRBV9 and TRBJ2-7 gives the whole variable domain DSGVTQTPKHLITATGQRVTLRCSPRSGDLSVYWYQQSLDQGLQFLIQYYNGEERAKGNILERFSAQQFPDLHSELNLSSLELGDSALYFCASSVGASGSAYEQYFGPGTRLTVT.

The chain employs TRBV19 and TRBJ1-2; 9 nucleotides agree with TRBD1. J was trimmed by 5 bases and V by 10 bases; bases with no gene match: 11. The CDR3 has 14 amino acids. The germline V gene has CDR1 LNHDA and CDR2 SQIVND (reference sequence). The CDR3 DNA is TGTGCCACTTTGCAACCGGGACAGGGTTATGGCTACACCTTC. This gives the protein CATLQPGQGYGYTF.

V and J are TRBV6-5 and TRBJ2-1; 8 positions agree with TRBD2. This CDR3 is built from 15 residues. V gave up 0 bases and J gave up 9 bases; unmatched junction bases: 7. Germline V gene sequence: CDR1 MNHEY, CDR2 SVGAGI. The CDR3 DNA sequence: TGTGCCAGCAGTTACTCGGGGACTAGGATCCGTGAGCAGTTCTTC. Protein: CASSYSGTRIREQFF.

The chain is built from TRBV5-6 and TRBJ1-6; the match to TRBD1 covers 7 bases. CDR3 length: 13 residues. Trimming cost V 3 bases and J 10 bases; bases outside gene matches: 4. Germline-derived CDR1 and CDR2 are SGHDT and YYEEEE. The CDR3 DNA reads TGTGCCAGCAGCTCAGACAGGGCGTCACCCCTCCACTTT. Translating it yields CASSSDRASPLHF. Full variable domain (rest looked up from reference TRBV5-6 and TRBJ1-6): DAGVTQSPTHLIKTRGQQVTLRCSPKSGHDTVSWYQQALGQGPQFIFQYYEEEERQRGNFPDRFSGHQFPNYSSELNVNALLLGDSALYLCASSSDRASPLHFGNGTRLTVT.

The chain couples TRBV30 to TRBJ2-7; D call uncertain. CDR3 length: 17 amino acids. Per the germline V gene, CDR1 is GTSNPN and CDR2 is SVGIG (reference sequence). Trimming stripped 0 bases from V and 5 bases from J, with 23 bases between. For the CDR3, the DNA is TGTGCCTGGAGTGTACCCCTTACGTTCCTGGGATTCGACGAGCAGTACTTC. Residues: CAWSVPLTFLGFDEQYF.